A single sample gave rise to the 13 T cell receptor beta chains below, sequenced in a study of cytotoxic CD8 clonotypes in ibrutinib-treated CLL. Profiled with immunoSEQ multiplex PCR; TCRdb holds only in-frame clones, not every one. The sample lists 200,000 to 250,000 clones; over 65% were seen once. The specimen was PBMCs, collected after 12 months of ibrutinib treatment. These receptors all stem from a human donor with chronic lymphocytic leukemia.

The CDR3 DNA reads TGTGCCAGCAGCGTAGGAGGCGAACGAACTGAAGCTTTCTTT. It specifies CASSVGGERTEAFF. This rearrangement joins TRBV9 to TRBJ1-1; no reliable D call. Germline CDR1 and CDR2: SGDLS and YYNGEE. Trimming shortened V by 0 bases and J by 5 bases, and 11 bases separated the two germline ends. The CDR3 is 14 residues long.

The chain combines TRBV5-1 with TRBJ1-4; TRBD1 agrees at 9 bases. V shed 2 bases, J shed 5 bases, and the junction held 10 bases outside the gene matches. CDR1 is SGHRS, CDR2 YFSETQ, per germline. CDR3 length equals 17 residues. The CDR3 is CASSLDPSGTGNEKLFF. CDR3 sequence (DNA): TGCGCCAGCAGCTTAGATCCTTCCGGGACAGGGAATGAAAAACTGTTTTTT. Full variable domain (outside the CDR3, taken from reference TRBV5-1 and TRBJ1-4): KAGVTQTPRYLIKTRGQQVTLSCSPISGHRSVSWYQQTPGQGLQFLFEYFSETQRNKGNFPGRFSGRQFSNSRSEMNVSTLELGDSALYLCASSLDPSGTGNEKLFFGSGTQLSVL.

The chain recombines TRBV7-2 with TRBJ1-1; TRBD1 aligns across 10 bases. The junction had 4 bases not matched to a gene; V was cut back by 3 bases and J by 6 bases. This CDR3 has 14 amino acids. From germline, CDR1 is SGHTA and CDR2 FQGNSA. The CDR3 nucleotides read TGTGCCAGCAGCTTGACAGGGGGCAACGCTGAAGCTTTCTTT. It specifies CASSLTGGNAEAFF.

The V gene is TRBV5-6, the J gene TRBJ2-1, with TRBD1 matching over 8 bases. CDR1 and CDR2 from the germline V gene are SGHDT and YYEEEE. The CDR3 has 15 amino acids. Unmatched junction bases numbered 8, after V lost 3 bases and J lost 6 bases. In DNA, the CDR3 is TGTGCCAGCAGCTCCGGACAGGGCGAGGTCAATGAGCAGTTCTTC. Protein sequence: CASSSGQGEVNEQFF.

Points on this clone: The sample carries other DNA sequences with the same CDR3. This chain uses TRBV28 with TRBJ1-2; no firm D call. The CDR3 totals 11 residues. Germline V gives CDR1 MDHEN, CDR2 SYDVKM. Trimming took off 6 bases at V and 7 bases at J, with 9 bases between the two ends. Written as DNA, the CDR3 is TGTGCCAGCAGCTCAGGTTTTGGCTACACCTTC. This translates into CASSSGFGYTF.

The rearrangement links TRBV2 to TRBJ2-1, with D maybe TRBD2 (5 bases). Germline values: CDR1 SNHLY, CDR2 FYNNEI. Trimming pared 6 bases from V and 8 bases from J, leaving 17 bases between. The CDR3 is made up of 14 amino acids. The CDR3 is CASSEEARGYEQFF. The CDR3 DNA sequence: TGTGCCAGCAGCGAGGAGGCCCGCGGGTATGAGCAGTTCTTC.

The chain is built from TRBV6-6 and TRBJ1-2; possibly TRBD1 for D (6 bases). This CDR3 comprises 15 residues. The germline V gene has CDR1 MNHNY and CDR2 SVGAGI (reference sequence). Trimming removed 4 bases from V and 3 bases from J, with 15 bases in between. The CDR3 protein is CASSSYRGADYGYTF. The DNA of the CDR3 is TGTGCCAGCAGTTCCTATCGGGGGGCAGACTATGGCTACACCTTC.

This clone was seen a handful of times. The chain carries TRBV25-1 and TRBJ2-7; D is unresolved. The CDR3 runs to 14 residues. V lost 1 base and J lost 0, with 7 bases in between. Germline CDR1 and CDR2: MGHDK and SYGVNS. The CDR3 DNA sequence: TGTGCCAGCAGTGAATCGGGTAACTCCTACGAGCAGTACTTC. Translating gives CASSESGNSYEQYF.

This chain links TRBV28 with TRBJ2-7; perhaps D is TRBD1 or TRBD2 (5 bases each). V was pared by 3 bases and J by 3 bases, with 18 bases between. The CDR3 is made up of 16 amino acids. Germline-derived CDR1 and CDR2 are MDHEN and SYDVKM. CDR3 nucleotides: TGTGCCAGCAGTTTCGCGAGCGGACAAGATATCTACGAGCAGTACTTC. This translates into CASSFASGQDIYEQYF.

The chain links TRBV7-2 to TRBJ1-1; 7 nucleotides agree with TRBD1. Germline trimming cut 4 bases from V and 2 bases from J; bases unmatched to any gene: 4. The CDR3 runs 14 residues. CDR1 SGHTA and CDR2 FQGNSA come from the germline V gene. The CDR3 bases are TGTGCCAGCAGCTCGACAGGGTTCAACACTGAAGCTTTCTTT. Its translation: CASSSTGFNTEAFF. Full variable domain (missing parts from reference TRBV7-2 and TRBJ1-1): GAGVSQSPSNKVTEKGKDVELRCDPISGHTALYWYRQSLGQGLEFLIYFQGNSAPDKSGLPSDRFSAERTGGSVSTLTIQRTQQEDSAVYLCASSSTGFNTEAFFGQGTRLTVV.

V is TRBV7-2 and J is TRBJ2-3; D is possibly TRBD1 (6 bases). V was cut by 5 bases and J by 10 bases, with 13 bases left in between. The CDR3 consists of 12 residues. Germline CDR1 and CDR2: SGHTA and FQGNSA. CDR3 protein: CASSPPAGAQYF. The CDR3 region has the DNA TGTGCCAGCAGCCCGCCGGCAGGGGCGCAGTATTTT.

This clone appeared a few times. V gene TRBV7-6 combines with J gene TRBJ2-7; D tentatively fits TRBD1 or TRBD2 (5 bases each). The CDR3 covers 13 residues. Between the trimmed V and J ends, which lost 3 bases and 6 bases, there was a span of 12 bases. Germline V gene lookup returns CDR1 SGHVS and CDR2 FNYEAQ. CDR3 amino acids: CASSFGTGGEQYF. The DNA for the CDR3 is TGTGCCAGCAGCTTCGGGACGGGCGGCGAGCAGTACTTC.

This sequence joins TRBV25-1 and TRBJ2-2; TRBD1 aligns across 8 bases. This CDR3 comprises 14 residues. CDR1 and CDR2 (germline): MGHDK, SYGVNS. Losses at the gene ends were 5 bases for V and 4 bases for J; bases not matched to a gene: 3. The CDR3 region has the DNA TGTGCCAGCAGTCTGACAGGGGCCACCGGGGAGCTGTTTTTT. It is translated as CASSLTGATGELFF.